The rows below give T cell receptor beta chains drawn from one sample of a study of T cell repertoires and HLA-DP antigens. Sequencing used immunoSEQ multiplex PCR; TCRdb keeps in-frame clones, though not all of them. The sample carries 65,000 to 90,000 clones, roughly 75% recorded once. The antigens of these receptors remain unknown. Material: CD4+ T cells from PBMCs. The origin of the receptors is a man aged 55-75 years in good health and CMV-seronegative. CDR3s include the opening cysteine and the closing phenylalanine or tryptophan. The D gene is left open where the match is weak. Clone size is not always given. Where it is, it says once, few, many or a class for expanded clones.

V gene	J gene	CDR3 length	D gene	clone size	CDR3 DNA	CDR3 protein
TRBV4-2	TRBJ2-1	16	TRBD2	.	TGTGCCAGCAGCCAAGAGCTAGCGGGAGTTCTGGATGAGCAGTTCTTC	CASSQELAGVLDEQFF
TRBV6-5	TRBJ2-3	15	TRBD1	.	TGTGCCAGCAGCCAGGGGGCGGGGAGCACAGATACGCAGTATTTT	CASSQGAGSTDTQYF
TRBV7-2	TRBJ1-5	17	TRBD1	.	TGTGCCAGCAGCCCCGGACAGGGGGCCGGAGCAAATCAGCCCCAGCATTTT	CASSPGQGAGANQPQHF
TRBV18	TRBJ2-7	16	TRBD1	few	TGTGCCAGCTCACCCCCCGGGACAGGGGTTCTATACGAGCAGTACTTC	CASSPPGTGVLYEQYF
TRBV14	TRBJ2-5	11	.	.	TGTGCCAGCAGGGGCTTCAGAACCCAGTACTTC	CASRGFRTQYF
TRBV11-2	TRBJ2-1	13	.	.	TGTGCCAGCAGCCCAGGGGATTACAATGAGCAGTTCTTC	CASSPGDYNEQFF
TRBV14	TRBJ2-3	15	TRBD2	.	TGTGCCAGCAGCCAACAACTAGCGGGCGGAGATACGCAGTATTTT	CASSQQLAGGDTQYF
TRBV27	TRBJ2-2	16	.	.	TGTGCCAGCAGCTCCAGGTTGGACTGGTCGGGCGGGGAGCTGTTTTTT	CASSSRLDWSGGELFF
TRBV4-2	TRBJ2-1	14	TRBD2	.	TGTGCCAGCAGCCAAGATTTATGGGGACTAGTGGAGTTCTTC	CASSQDLWGLVEFF
TRBV4-2	TRBJ1-3	16	.	.	TGTGCCAGCAGCCAAGATGCCGGGACACTCGGAAACACCATATATTTT	CASSQDAGTLGNTIYF
TRBV29-1	TRBJ2-5	15	TRBD2	.	TGCAGCGTTGCATCTAGCGGGGGGGCGAAGGGGACCCAGTACTTC	CSVASSGGAKGTQYF
TRBV2	TRBJ2-5	15	.	.	TGTGCCAGCAGGGGAGAGGGGGTGGGGCAAGAGACCCAGTACTTC	CASRGEGVGQETQYF
TRBV5-8	TRBJ1-5	17	TRBD1	.	TGTGCCAGCAGCTTAAGGACAGGGTCGGGGCGAGATCAGCCCCAGCATTTT	CASSLRTGSGRDQPQHF
TRBV5-4	TRBJ1-5	14	.	.	TGTGCCAGCAGCTTGACAGGGTCGAGCCAGCCCCAGCATTTT	CASSLTGSSQPQHF
TRBV6-5	TRBJ1-2	14	TRBD1	few	TGTGCCAGCAGTCCTAGGACAGGGGACTATGGCTACACCTTC	CASSPRTGDYGYTF
TRBV27	TRBJ1-5	15	.	.	TGTGCCAGCCGGGACATCTGGTATAGCAATCAGCCCCAGCATTTT	CASRDIWYSNQPQHF
TRBV18	TRBJ2-3	17	.	.	TGTGCCAGCTCACCGCGGACGGAGATCACTAGCACAGATACGCAGTATTTT	CASSPRTEITSTDTQYF
TRBV2	TRBJ1-6	15	.	few	TGTGCCAGCAGGGGGGAGCAGGGTGGAAATTCACCCCTCCACTTT	CASRGEQGGNSPLHF
TRBV4-1	TRBJ1-1	14	.	.	TGCGCCAGCAGCCAAGATTGGGCGGCCGTTGAAGCTTTCTTT	CASSQDWAAVEAFF
TRBV7-6	TRBJ2-1	13	.	.	TGTGCCAGCAGCTTAGGGTTTAACAATGAGCAGTTCTTC	CASSLGFNNEQFF
TRBV7-9	TRBJ2-3	15	TRBD2	few	TGTGCCAGCAGCCCGACTAGCGGGAGCAGGAAGACGCAGTATTTT	CASSPTSGSRKTQYF
TRBV5-8	TRBJ1-4	14	TRBD1	.	TGTGCCAGCAGCTTGGGACGGGACAGTGAAAAACTGTTTTTT	CASSLGRDSEKLFF
TRBV11-2	TRBJ2-7	15	TRBD1	.	TGTGCCAGCAGCTTAGAACGACAGGGAAGTTACGAGCAGTACTTC	CASSLERQGSYEQYF
TRBV29-1	TRBJ1-2	12	.	.	TGCAGCGTCGCAAGGACAGACTATGGCTACACCTTC	CSVARTDYGYTF
TRBV19	TRBJ1-5	14	TRBD1	.	TGTGCCAGCAGGGGGGACAGATCCAATCAGCCCCAGCATTTT	CASRGDRSNQPQHF
TRBV21-1	TRBJ1-6	20	.	.	TGTGCCAGCAGCAAAGATGGTAGGAGGACAGGGTTAGCCCCCAATTCACCCCTCCACTTT	CASSKDGRRTGLAPNSPLHF
TRBV7-2	TRBJ1-2	14	.	.	TGTGCCAGCAGCTTAAACAGGGATCCCCTAGGCTACACCTTC	CASSLNRDPLGYTF
TRBV5-4	TRBJ2-3	17	.	.	TGTGCCAGCAGCTTGCTAATCGGGGGGCGGGGACCAGATACGCAGTATTTT	CASSLLIGGRGPDTQYF
TRBV5-4	TRBJ2-5	14	.	.	TGTGCCAGCAGCTTGGAACAGGGGAGGCAGACCCAGTACTTC	CASSLEQGRQTQYF
TRBV6-1	TRBJ1-5	16	.	.	TGTGCCAGCACTGAGGGCGGGGGGTTTGGAAGACAGCCCCAGCATTTT	CASTEGGGFGRQPQHF
TRBV29-1	TRBJ2-5	13	TRBD1	.	TGCAGCGTTGTAGGACAGGGGGCCGAGACCCAGTACTTC	CSVVGQGAETQYF
TRBV27	TRBJ2-7	12	.	.	TGTGCCAGCAAGGCGGGACACTCCGAGCAGTACTTC	CASKAGHSEQYF
TRBV4-3	TRBJ1-1	16	.	.	TGCGCCAGCAGCCAAGATATGAGGGTTCGGGTCACTGAAGCTTTCTTT	CASSQDMRVRVTEAFF
TRBV19	TRBJ1-6	16	TRBD1	.	TGTGCCAGTAGTATAGAGGGAAGGACAGGGGCTTCACCCCTCCACTTT	CASSIEGRTGASPLHF
TRBV11-2	TRBJ1-1	14	.	once	TGTGCCAGCAGCTTAGGTTCAGGGCCAACTGAAGCTTTCTTT	CASSLGSGPTEAFF
TRBV18	TRBJ1-4	15	.	.	TGTGCCAGCTCACCGAGTGGGAGCCGTCGGGAAAAACTGTTTTTT	CASSPSGSRREKLFF
TRBV4-1	TRBJ1-2	16	.	once	TGCGCCAGCTTTGGACAGCAAGAATTCCCGCCTACTGGCTACACCTTC	CASFGQQEFPPTGYTF
TRBV18	TRBJ2-1	13	.	.	TGTGCCAGCTCACTGGGAATTTACAATGAGCAGTTCTTC	CASSLGIYNEQFF
TRBV18	TRBJ2-7	14	.	.	TGTGCCAGCTCCCGGGGGGCGCAGACCTACGAGCAGTACTTC	CASSRGAQTYEQYF
TRBV28	TRBJ1-2	16	TRBD1	.	TGTGCCAGCAGTTTACCGCTCCGAGGGGGCTCACAGGGCTACACCTTC	CASSLPLRGGSQGYTF
TRBV28	TRBJ1-2	16	.	.	TGTGCCAGCAGCCCCATTCAGGGAAGGGGTGACTATGGCTACACCTTC	CASSPIQGRGDYGYTF
TRBV2	TRBJ2-2	15	.	few	TGTGCCAGCAGTGATTTGACTCCAAACACCGGGGAGCTGTTTTTT	CASSDLTPNTGELFF
TRBV7-3	TRBJ2-1	15	.	.	TGTGCCAGCAGCTTAGAAGGGCAGGCTTACAATGAGCAGTTCTTC	CASSLEGQAYNEQFF
TRBV14	TRBJ2-2	16	TRBD1	once	TGTGCCAGCAGCCGCGGACAGGGGACCGACACCGGGGAGCTGTTTTTT	CASSRGQGTDTGELFF
TRBV29-1	TRBJ1-1	10	.	.	TGCAGCGTTGAGGGCAGTCGGGCTTTCTTT	CSVEGSRAFF
TRBV11-2	TRBJ2-5	13	.	.	TGTGCCAGCAGCCCACAGGGATGGCAGACCCAGTACTTC	CASSPQGWQTQYF
TRBV27	TRBJ2-1	15	.	.	TGTGCCAGCAACCGCTCCCGGGGGAACCACAATGAGCAGTTCTTC	CASNRSRGNHNEQFF
TRBV6-5	TRBJ1-5	13	.	once	TGTGCCAGCAGTCCCACGGATCTTCAGCCCCAGCATTTT	CASSPTDLQPQHF
TRBV7-3	TRBJ2-2	12	.	.	TGTGCCAGCAGCCATCCCAACGGGGAGCTGTTTTTT	CASSHPNGELFF
TRBV5-8	TRBJ2-1	17	.	.	TGTGCCAGCAGCTTGGGGTCTACGGGGTGGGCTCGCAATGAGCAGTTCTTC	CASSLGSTGWARNEQFF
TRBV20-1	TRBJ1-1	11	.	.	TGCAGTGGGCGGGCTAACACTGAAGCTTTCTTT	CSGRANTEAFF
TRBV11-2	TRBJ2-7	14	TRBD2	.	TGTGCCAGCAGCTTACTCCGGGGGGGGTACGAGCAGTACTTC	CASSLLRGGYEQYF